This T cell receptor beta chain originates from a study of cytomegalovirus exposure and HLA in healthy donors. Across the study: The platform used for the approximately 120 validation repertoires matched that of the roughly 700 first-cohort repertoires, a later analysis reported.

Here immunoSEQ multiplex PCR was the method, and the copy in TCRdb shows in-frame clones only, minus some. Of around 60,000 clones listed, about 88% are singletons. The J segment lost 0 bases and the V segment lost 3 bases, leaving 1 base of the junction unmatched. The CDR3 is 13 residues long. From germline, CDR1 is GTSNPN and CDR2 SVGIG (reference sequence). General observations from the study: In vitro experiments confirmed that three CMV-associated chains were specific for CMV antigens. In the 120 or so validation repertoires, 85% to 95% of cluster scores exceeded 0, per a later analysis. The study designated fewer than 200 TCR beta chains cytomegalovirus-associated.

For this clone: Its antigen is not identified.

The gene calls are TRBV30 and TRBJ2-7; 8 bases agree with TRBD1. Sequencing was done on a sample of PBMCs. This TCR came from a man between 18 and 35 years old in good health and CMV-seronegative. CDR3 sequence: CAWRGQGSYEQYF. As DNA, the CDR3 is TGTGCCTGGAGAGGACAGGGCTCCTACGAGCAGTACTTC.